The entry that follows covers one TCR beta chain sequence. This sample was included in a study of blood T cell repertoires in COVID-19. At the level of the study: Samples representing acute and convalescent COVID-19 were sourced from the United States, Italy and Spain.

In the authors' methods: How many nucleated cells were present was estimated from reference gene primer amplification. This table comes from immunoSEQ multiplex PCR, and its TCRdb copy is limited to in-frame clones, with some not included. That table supplies the V and J calls and clone size; D and trimming were determined from the DNA. The sample yields 130,000 or so clones, around 86% seen once. The TCR was taken from a woman between 45 and 65 years old who had recovered from COVID-19. Source material: peripheral blood.

For the CDR3, the DNA is TGTGCCAGCAGCCAAGCAAGCGGGAACAATCAGCCCCAGCATTTT. Translated, it gives CASSQASGNNQPQHF. The chain combines TRBV4-2 with TRBJ1-5; D is undetermined. The CDR3 extends over 15 amino acids. Germline CDR1 LGHNA, CDR2 YNFKEQ. Between the trimmed V and J ends, which lost 1 base and 3 bases, there was a span of 10 bases.